This passage covers 19 T cell receptor beta chains from one sample sequenced in a study of neurological immune-mediated disorders (dated by TCRdb to between 2019 and 2020). The library was built by means of 5' RACE. The instrument given in TCRdb is Illumina HiSeq 2500. TCRdb ran its own pipeline on the public reads, namely fastp trimming at Q25 and MiXCR clone calling, and kept in-frame beta chains. Rows merge per CDR3 protein into single entries with the most common DNA and genes. This sample gives approximately 40,000 distinct CDR3 sequences in total; approximately 4.4% of them show up just once. The ten largest clones capture approximately 9.1% of the sample. The sequenced sample consisted of CD4+ T cells from blood. These receptors all come from a young man in good health.

This clonotype was counted many times. The rearrangement joins TRBV12-3 or TRBV12-4 to TRBJ2-3; D perhaps matches TRBD1 (5 bases). The CDR3 is made up of 15 amino acids. The V gene lost 6 bases and the J gene lost 4 bases, with 17 bases spanning the gap. CDR3 coding DNA: TGTGCCAGCAGGCGACAGCTCCTAGAGGCAGATACGCAGTATTTT. Translated: CASRRQLLEADTQYF.

This clonotype has ten or more counts. The rearrangement links TRBV5-1 to TRBJ1-1; D ambiguous. Deletions cut 0 bases from V and 7 bases from J, with 7 bases between. The V gene's germline CDR1 is SGHRS and CDR2 YFSETQ. This CDR3 is 12 amino acids long. The CDR3 DNA sequence: TGCGCCAGCAGCTTGGACGGAGATGAAGCTTTCTTT. Translating it yields CASSLDGDEAFF. Full variable domain (remainder filled in from reference TRBV5-1 and TRBJ1-1): KAGVTQTPRYLIKTRGQQVTLSCSPISGHRSVSWYQQTPGQGLQFLFEYFSETQRNKGNFPGRFSGRQFSNSRSEMNVSTLELGDSALYLCASSLDGDEAFFGQGTRLTVV.

This clonotype was counted ten times or more. The rearrangement joins TRBV7-8 to TRBJ2-5, with 14 bases identical to TRBD2. Per the germline V gene, CDR1 is SGHVS and CDR2 is FQNEAQ. V was pared by 1 base and J by 2 bases, with 0 bases of the junction left unmatched. This CDR3 comprises 16 residues. The CDR3 protein is CASSLGLAGGQETQYF. CDR3 in DNA: TGTGCCAGCAGCTTAGGACTAGCGGGGGGGCAAGAGACCCAGTACTTC.

This clonotype was recorded at least ten times. In nucleotides, the CDR3 is TGTGCCAGCTCACCGAGCGCCTCTGCGGACACCGGGGAGCTGTTTTTT. As protein: CASSPSASADTGELFF. The chain employs TRBV18 and TRBJ2-2, with D unresolved. The CDR3 is 16 amino acids. The germline V gene has CDR1 KGHSH and CDR2 LQKENI. The V end lost 3 bases, the J end lost 3 bases, and 14 bases lay between the germline ends.

This clonotype was found many times. The rearrangement joins TRBV3-1 to TRBJ1-2; D is undetermined. Trimming stripped 0 bases from V and 8 bases from J, with 7 bases between. CDR3 size: 12 residues. Germline lookup yields CDR1 LGHDT and CDR2 YNNKEL (reference sequence). The CDR3 sequence: CASSQEGRGYTF. The DNA of the CDR3 is TGTGCCAGCAGCCAAGAAGGGCGCGGCTACACCTTC. The whole variable domain, filled in from reference TRBV3-1 and TRBJ1-2, reads DTAVSQTPKYLVTQMGNDKSIKCEQNLGHDTMYWYKQDSKKFLKIMFSYNNKELIINETVPNRFSPKSPDKAHLNLHINSLELGDSAVYFCASSQEGRGYTFGSGTRLTVV.

This clonotype was seen ten or more times. V gene TRBV29-1 combines with J gene TRBJ2-7, with 8 bases fitting TRBD2. The V and J ends lost 7 bases and 2 bases, in that order; junction bases with no gene match: 10. This CDR3 comprises 14 residues. Germline V gene sequence: CDR1 SQVTM, CDR2 ANQGSEA. In nucleotides, the CDR3 is TGCAGCGCCGGGGGGGACGGTCTCACCTACGAGCAGTACTTC. Translation: CSAGGDGLTYEQYF.

This clonotype was counted at least ten times. The chain carries TRBV7-3 and TRBJ2-2; D ambiguous. V was clipped by 6 bases and J by 2 bases, with 7 bases between them. The CDR3 spans 13 residues. The germline V gene encodes CDR1 SGHTA and CDR2 FQGTGA. The CDR3 loop reads CASSDHNTGELFF. CDR3 in DNA: TGTGCCAGCAGTGACCATAACACCGGGGAGCTGTTTTTT.

This clonotype appeared many times. The rearrangement joins TRBV20-1 to TRBJ1-5, with D uncertain. CDR1 is DFQATT, CDR2 SNEGSKA, per germline (reference sequence). This CDR3 has 13 residues. Trimming shortened V by 4 bases and J by 3 bases, and 10 bases separated the two germline ends. DNA for the CDR3: TGCAGTGCTACGACCCAGGACAATCAGCCCCAGCATTTT. Translating it yields CSATTQDNQPQHF.

Ten or more counts support this clonotype. This sequence joins TRBV6-6 and TRBJ2-7, with 7 nucleotides matching TRBD1. Germline values: CDR1 MNHNY, CDR2 SVGAGI (reference sequence). The V and J ends lost 6 bases and 2 bases, in that order; junction bases with no gene match: 10. CDR3 length: 15 amino acids. CDR3 protein: CASSDLGGLTYEQYF. The CDR3 nucleotides are TGTGCCAGCAGCGACCTAGGGGGCCTAACCTACGAGCAGTACTTC.

This clonotype was detected ten times or more. The V and J genes are TRBV5-1 and TRBJ2-7; perhaps TRBD1 as D (5 bases). The V gene lost 7 bases and the J gene lost 7 bases, with 24 bases spanning the gap. Germline loops: CDR1 SGHRS, CDR2 YFSETQ. The CDR3 covers 15 residues. CDR3 loop: CASGQDSSLRSEQYF. CDR3 DNA: TGCGCCAGCGGCCAAGACAGTTCTTTAAGGTCGGAGCAGTACTTC. The variable domain in full, with the rest retrieved from reference TRBV5-1 and TRBJ2-7, is KAGVTQTPRYLIKTRGQQVTLSCSPISGHRSVSWYQQTPGQGLQFLFEYFSETQRNKGNFPGRFSGRQFSNSRSEMNVSTLELGDSALYLCASGQDSSLRSEQYFGPGTRLTVT.

This clonotype was found many times. The V call is TRBV5-6, the J call TRBJ1-2; 8 bases are shared with TRBD1. The V gene's germline CDR1 is SGHDT and CDR2 YYEEEE. V gave up 7 bases and J gave up 1 base; unmatched junction bases: 18. This CDR3 has 18 amino acids. The CDR3 DNA sequence: TGTGCCAGCCGACACCGACAGGGGCCGTCATCGTTTAACTATGGCTACACCTTC. Translating it yields CASRHRQGPSSFNYGYTF.

The table lists this clonotype with many counts. This chain uses TRBV18 with TRBJ2-7; D could derive from TRBD1 or TRBD2 (5 bases each). The CDR3 totals 15 residues. V lost 3 bases, J lost 0 bases, and 12 bases lay in between. From germline, CDR1 is KGHSH and CDR2 LQKENI. In DNA, the CDR3 is TGTGCCAGCTCACCCTCGGGTGGGGGCTCCTACGAGCAGTACTTC. It specifies CASSPSGGGSYEQYF.

This clonotype was observed at least ten times. The rearrangement joins TRBV20-1 to TRBJ1-3; no clear D. Germline CDR1 and CDR2: DFQATT and SNEGSKA (reference sequence). The CDR3 is 14 amino acids. The germline V and J ends were trimmed by 5 bases and 5 bases, with 16 bases remaining between them. CDR3 DNA: TGCAGTGCTCGACTGGGGATCGGACGAAACACCATATATTTT. Its protein is CSARLGIGRNTIYF.

This clonotype was counted at least ten times. The chain joins TRBV10-2 to TRBJ1-1; 8 bases are a match to TRBD1. The CDR3 extends over 12 amino acids. V was clipped by 6 bases and J by 7 bases; unmatched bases: 4. Germline V CDR1 and CDR2: WSHSY, SAAADI. CDR3 amino acids: CASRDRDGEAFF. In DNA form, the CDR3 reads TGCGCCAGCAGGGACAGGGATGGTGAAGCTTTCTTT.

This clonotype was detected a few times. The rearrangement joins TRBV5-1 to TRBJ2-7, with D possibly TRBD1 on 6 matching bases. The V end was cut by 3 bases, the J end by 3 bases, with 22 bases between. Per germline, CDR1 SGHRS and CDR2 YFSETQ. The CDR3 loop spans 17 amino acids. CDR3 residues: CASSSNMDSLTYYEQYF. CDR3 in DNA: TGCGCCAGCAGCTCAAATATGGACAGCCTAACTTACTACGAGCAGTACTTC.

In this sample, this clonotype turned up many times. J is TRBJ2-1 and V is TRBV18, with 8 bases identical to TRBD1. The CDR3 is made up of 15 amino acids. Germline CDR1 and CDR2: KGHSH and LQKENI. V lost 6 bases and J lost 4; bases outside the gene matches: 8. As DNA, the CDR3 is TGTGCCAGCTCGTCGGACAGGGACGTTTACAATGAGCAGTTCTTC. This codes for CASSSDRDVYNEQFF.

This clonotype occurred many times. The chain links TRBV29-1 to TRBJ1-5; D unresolved. Per the germline V gene, CDR1 is SQVTM and CDR2 is ANQGSEA. The V gene lost 7 bases and the J gene lost 3 bases, with 10 bases spanning the gap. The CDR3 contains 12 residues. The CDR3 here is CSAGLYNQPQHF. CDR3 DNA sequence: TGCAGCGCTGGTTTGTACAATCAGCCCCAGCATTTT.

This clonotype was detected many times. V and J are TRBV3-1 and TRBJ2-1; perhaps TRBD2 as D (6 bases). Germline loops: CDR1 LGHDT, CDR2 YNNKEL (reference sequence). This CDR3 is built from 15 residues. Trimming took off 4 bases at V and 4 bases at J, with 14 bases between the two ends. CDR3 in amino acids: CASSPESGVYNEQFF. CDR3 bases: TGTGCCAGCAGCCCGGAGTCGGGGGTATACAATGAGCAGTTCTTC.

This clonotype showed up many times. The chain carries TRBV20-1 and TRBJ1-1; D is possibly TRBD1 (6 bases). Germline CDR1 reads DFQATT; CDR2 reads SNEGSKA (reference sequence). CDR3 length: 13 residues. With 0 bases removed from V and 5 bases from J, the gap between germline ends came to 10 bases. CDR3 nucleotide sequence: TGCAGTGCTAGAGACAGGGGAAGGACTGAAGCTTTCTTT. Residues: CSARDRGRTEAFF.